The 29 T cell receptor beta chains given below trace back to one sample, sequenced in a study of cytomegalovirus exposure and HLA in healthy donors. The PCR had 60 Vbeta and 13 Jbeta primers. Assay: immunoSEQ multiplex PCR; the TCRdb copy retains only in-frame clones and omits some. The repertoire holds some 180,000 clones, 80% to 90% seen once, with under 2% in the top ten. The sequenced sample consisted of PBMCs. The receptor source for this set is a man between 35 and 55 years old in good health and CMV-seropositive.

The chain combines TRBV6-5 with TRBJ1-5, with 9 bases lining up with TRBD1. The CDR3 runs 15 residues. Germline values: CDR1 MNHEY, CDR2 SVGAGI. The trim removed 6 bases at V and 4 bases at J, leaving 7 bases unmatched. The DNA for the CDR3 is TGTGCCAGCAGGGGGGACAGGGTAGGTAATCAGCCCCAGCATTTT. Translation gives CASRGDRVGNQPQHF.

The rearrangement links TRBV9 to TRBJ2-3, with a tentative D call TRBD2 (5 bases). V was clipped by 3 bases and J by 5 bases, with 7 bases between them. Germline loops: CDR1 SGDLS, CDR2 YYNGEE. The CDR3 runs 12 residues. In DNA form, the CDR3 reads TGTGCCAGCAGCGGCCGGGAAGATACGCAGTATTTT. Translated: CASSGREDTQYF.

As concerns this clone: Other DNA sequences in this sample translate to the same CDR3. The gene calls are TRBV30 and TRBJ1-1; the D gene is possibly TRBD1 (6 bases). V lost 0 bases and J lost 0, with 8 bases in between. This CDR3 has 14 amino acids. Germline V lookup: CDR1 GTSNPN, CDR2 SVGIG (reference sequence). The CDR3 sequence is CAWSVGAVNTEAFF. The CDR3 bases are TGTGCCTGGAGTGTGGGGGCCGTGAACACTGAAGCTTTCTTT.

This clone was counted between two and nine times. The CDR3 DNA is TGTGCCAGTAGTATAGGGGACAGGGTCACCGGGGAGCTGTTTTTT. Amino acid sequence: CASSIGDRVTGELFF. This chain joins TRBV19 and TRBJ2-2, with TRBD1 matching over 9 bases. Germline-derived CDR1 and CDR2 are LNHDA and SQIVND (reference sequence). V lost 1 base and J lost 4; bases outside the gene matches: 1. The CDR3 runs to 15 residues.

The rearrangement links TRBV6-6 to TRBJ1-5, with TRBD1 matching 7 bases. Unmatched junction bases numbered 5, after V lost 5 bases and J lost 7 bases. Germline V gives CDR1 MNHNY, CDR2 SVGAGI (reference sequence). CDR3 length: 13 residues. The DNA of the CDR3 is TGTGCCAGCAGTCAGGGGGGACGGCAGCCCCAGCATTTT. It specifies CASSQGGRQPQHF.

The CDR3 loop reads CASSLGGAGQNEQFF. The CDR3 DNA sequence: TGTGCCAGCAGCCTCGGGGGGGCCGGACAGAATGAGCAGTTCTTC. This chain uses TRBV11-3 with TRBJ2-1; 8 nucleotides line up with TRBD2. The CDR3 length is 15 residues. Germline V gene lookup returns CDR1 SGHNT and CDR2 YENEEA. V lost 5 bases to trimming and J lost 7 bases; unmatched junction nucleotides: 10.

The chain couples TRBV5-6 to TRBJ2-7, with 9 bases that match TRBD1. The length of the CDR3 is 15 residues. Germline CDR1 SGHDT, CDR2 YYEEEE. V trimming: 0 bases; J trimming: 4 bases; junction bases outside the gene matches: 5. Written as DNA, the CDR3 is TGTGCCAGCAGCTTGGTGGGACAGGGCCTTTACGAGCAGTACTTC. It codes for CASSLVGQGLYEQYF.

CDR3: CASSQDSSGHNEQFF. CDR3 sequence (DNA): TGTGCCAGCAGCCAAGATTCCAGCGGGCACAATGAGCAGTTCTTC. The rearrangement uses TRBV4-2 and TRBJ2-1, with D possibly being TRBD2 (6 bases). Trimming removed 0 bases at V and 5 bases at J, with 11 bases between. CDR3 length equals 15 residues. Germline-derived CDR1 and CDR2 are LGHNA and YNFKEQ.

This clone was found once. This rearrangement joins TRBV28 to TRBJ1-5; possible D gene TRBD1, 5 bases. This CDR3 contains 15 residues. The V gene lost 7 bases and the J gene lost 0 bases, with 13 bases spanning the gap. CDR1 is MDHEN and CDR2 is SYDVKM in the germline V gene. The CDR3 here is CASNPPGGSNQPQHF. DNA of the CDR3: TGTGCCAGCAATCCGCCCGGGGGTAGCAATCAGCCCCAGCATTTT.

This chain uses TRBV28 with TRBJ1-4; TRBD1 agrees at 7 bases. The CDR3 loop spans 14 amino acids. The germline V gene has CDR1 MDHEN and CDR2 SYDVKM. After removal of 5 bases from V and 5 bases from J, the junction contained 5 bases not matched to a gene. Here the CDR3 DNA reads TGTGCCAGCAGTACGGACAGGCCGAATGAAAAACTGTTTTTT. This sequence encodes CASSTDRPNEKLFF. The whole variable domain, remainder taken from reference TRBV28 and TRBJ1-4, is DVKVTQSSRYLVKRTGEKVFLECVQDMDHENMFWYRQDPGLGLRLIYFSYDVKMKEKGDIPEGYSVSREKKERFSLILESASTNQTSMYLCASSTDRPNEKLFFGSGTQLSVL.

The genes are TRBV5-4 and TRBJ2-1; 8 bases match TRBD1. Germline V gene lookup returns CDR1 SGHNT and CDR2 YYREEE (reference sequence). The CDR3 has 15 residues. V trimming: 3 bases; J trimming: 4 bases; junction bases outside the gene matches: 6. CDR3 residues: CASSSDRAPYNEQFF. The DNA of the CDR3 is TGTGCCAGCAGCTCGGACAGGGCACCTTACAATGAGCAGTTCTTC.

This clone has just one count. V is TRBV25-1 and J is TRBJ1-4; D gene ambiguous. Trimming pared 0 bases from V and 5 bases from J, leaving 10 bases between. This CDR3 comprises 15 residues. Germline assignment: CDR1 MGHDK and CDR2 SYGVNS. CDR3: CASSEYFGPNEKLFF. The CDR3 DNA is TGTGCCAGCAGTGAATATTTTGGGCCGAATGAAAAACTGTTTTTT.

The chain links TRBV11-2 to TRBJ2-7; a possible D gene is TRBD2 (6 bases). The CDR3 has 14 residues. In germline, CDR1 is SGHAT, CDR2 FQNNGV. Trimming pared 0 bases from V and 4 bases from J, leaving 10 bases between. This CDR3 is CASSLDFAGYEQYF. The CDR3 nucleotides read TGTGCCAGCAGCTTAGATTTTGCGGGGTACGAGCAGTACTTC.

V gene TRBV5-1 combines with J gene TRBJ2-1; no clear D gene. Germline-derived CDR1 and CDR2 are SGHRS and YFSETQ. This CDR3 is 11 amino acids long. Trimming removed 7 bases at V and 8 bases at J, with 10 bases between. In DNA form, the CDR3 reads TGCGCCAGCTTCAGCGACCATGAGCAGTTCTTC. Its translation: CASFSDHEQFF.

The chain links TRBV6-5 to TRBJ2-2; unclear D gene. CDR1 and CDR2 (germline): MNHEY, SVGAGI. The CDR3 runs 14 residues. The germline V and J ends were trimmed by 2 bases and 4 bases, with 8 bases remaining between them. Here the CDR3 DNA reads TGTGCCAGCAGTTACCTTCTACCCACCGGGGAGCTGTTTTTT. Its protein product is CASSYLLPTGELFF.

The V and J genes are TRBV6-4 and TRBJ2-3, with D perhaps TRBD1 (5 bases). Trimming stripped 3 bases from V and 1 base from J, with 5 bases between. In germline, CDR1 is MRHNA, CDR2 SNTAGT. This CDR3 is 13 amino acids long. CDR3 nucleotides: TGTGCCAGCAGTGAACAGGGCACAGATACGCAGTATTTT. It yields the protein CASSEQGTDTQYF.

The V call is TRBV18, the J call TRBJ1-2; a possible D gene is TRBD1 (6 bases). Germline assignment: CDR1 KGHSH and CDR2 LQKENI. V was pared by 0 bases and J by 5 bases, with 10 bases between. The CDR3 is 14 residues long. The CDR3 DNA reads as TGTGCCAGCTCACCACCGGACAGCCCATATGGCTACACCTTC. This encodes CASSPPDSPYGYTF.

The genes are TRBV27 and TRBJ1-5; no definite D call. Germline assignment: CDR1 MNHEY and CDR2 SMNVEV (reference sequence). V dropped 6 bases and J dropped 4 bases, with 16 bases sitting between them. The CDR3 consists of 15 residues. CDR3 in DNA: TGTGCCAGCAGCCCCCGGGGAGGATTAAATCAGCCCCAGCATTTT. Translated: CASSPRGGLNQPQHF.

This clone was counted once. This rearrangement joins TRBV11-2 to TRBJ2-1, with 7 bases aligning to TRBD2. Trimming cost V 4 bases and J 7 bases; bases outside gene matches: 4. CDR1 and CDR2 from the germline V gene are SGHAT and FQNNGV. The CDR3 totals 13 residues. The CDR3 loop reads CASSSREYNEQFF. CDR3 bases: TGTGCCAGCAGCTCGCGGGAGTATAATGAGCAGTTCTTC.

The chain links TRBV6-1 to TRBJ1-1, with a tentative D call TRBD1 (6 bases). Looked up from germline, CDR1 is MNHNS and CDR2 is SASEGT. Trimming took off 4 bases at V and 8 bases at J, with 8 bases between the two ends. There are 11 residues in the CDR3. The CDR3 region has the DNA TGTGCCAGCAGTGGAACAGGGGAAGCTTTCTTT. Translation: CASSGTGEAFF.

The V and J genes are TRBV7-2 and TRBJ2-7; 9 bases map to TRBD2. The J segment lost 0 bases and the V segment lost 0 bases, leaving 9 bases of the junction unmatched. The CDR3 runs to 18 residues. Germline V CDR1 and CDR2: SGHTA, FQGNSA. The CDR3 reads CASSLAAGGPLISYEQYF. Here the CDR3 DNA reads TGTGCCAGCAGCTTAGCAGCGGGAGGTCCTCTAATCTCCTACGAGCAGTACTTC.

The CDR3 sequence is CSVSEGDYGYTF. The CDR3 DNA is TGCAGCGTTTCTGAGGGGGACTATGGCTACACCTTC. The chain uses TRBV29-1 and TRBJ1-2; the D gene is possibly TRBD1 (6 bases). V lost 5 bases, J lost 3 bases, and 10 bases lay in between. Germline V lookup: CDR1 SQVTM, CDR2 ANQGSEA. The CDR3 totals 12 residues.

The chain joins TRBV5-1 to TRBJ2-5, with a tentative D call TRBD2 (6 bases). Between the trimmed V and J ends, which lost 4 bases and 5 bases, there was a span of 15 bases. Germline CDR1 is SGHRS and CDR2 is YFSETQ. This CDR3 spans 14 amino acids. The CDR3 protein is CASSERGTGETQYF. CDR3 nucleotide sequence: TGCGCCAGCAGCGAAAGAGGGACTGGCGAGACCCAGTACTTC.

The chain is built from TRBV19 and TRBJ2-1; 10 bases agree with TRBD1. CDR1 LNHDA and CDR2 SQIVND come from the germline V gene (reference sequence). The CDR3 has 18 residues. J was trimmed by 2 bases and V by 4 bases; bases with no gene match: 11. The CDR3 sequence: CASSRQGATPGPYNEQFF. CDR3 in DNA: TGTGCCAGTAGTAGACAGGGGGCGACCCCCGGACCCTACAATGAGCAGTTCTTC.

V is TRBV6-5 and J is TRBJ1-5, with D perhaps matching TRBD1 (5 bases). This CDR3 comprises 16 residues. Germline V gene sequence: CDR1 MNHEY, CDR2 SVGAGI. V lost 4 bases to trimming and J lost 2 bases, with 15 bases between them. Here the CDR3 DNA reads TGTGCCAGCAGTTCGGGCGCTCCGGGGGGCAATCAGCCCCAGCATTTT. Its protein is CASSSGAPGGNQPQHF.

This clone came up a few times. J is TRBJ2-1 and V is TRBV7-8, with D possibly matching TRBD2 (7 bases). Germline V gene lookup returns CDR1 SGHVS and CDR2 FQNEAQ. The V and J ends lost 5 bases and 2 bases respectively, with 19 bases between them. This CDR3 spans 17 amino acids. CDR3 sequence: CASSPSLREGAYNEQFF. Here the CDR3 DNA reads TGTGCCAGCAGCCCCTCCTTAAGGGAGGGGGCCTACAATGAGCAGTTCTTC. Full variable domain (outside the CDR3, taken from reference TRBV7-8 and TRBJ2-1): GAGVSQSPRYKVAKRGQDVALRCDPISGHVSLFWYQQALGQGPEFLTYFQNEAQLDKSGLPSDRFFAERPEGSVSTLKIQRTQQEDSAVYLCASSPSLREGAYNEQFFGPGTRLTVL.

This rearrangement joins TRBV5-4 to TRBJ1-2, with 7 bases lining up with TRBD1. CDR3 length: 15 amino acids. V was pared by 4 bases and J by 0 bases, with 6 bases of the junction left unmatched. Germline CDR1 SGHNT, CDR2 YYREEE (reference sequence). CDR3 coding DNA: TGTGCCAGCAGCCCTGGGACAGCCTCTAACTATGGCTACACCTTC. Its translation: CASSPGTASNYGYTF.

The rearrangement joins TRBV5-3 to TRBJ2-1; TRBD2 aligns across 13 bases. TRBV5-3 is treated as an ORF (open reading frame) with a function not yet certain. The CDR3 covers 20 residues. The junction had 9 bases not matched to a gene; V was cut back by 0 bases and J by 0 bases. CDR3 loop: CARSLGGLAGAPSSYNEQFF. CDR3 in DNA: TGTGCCAGAAGCTTGGGCGGACTAGCGGGAGCCCCGAGCTCCTACAATGAGCAGTTCTTC.

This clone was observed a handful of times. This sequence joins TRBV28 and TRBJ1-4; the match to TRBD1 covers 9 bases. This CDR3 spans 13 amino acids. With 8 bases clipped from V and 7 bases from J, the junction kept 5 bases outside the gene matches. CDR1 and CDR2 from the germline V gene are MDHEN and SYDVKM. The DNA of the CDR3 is TGTGCCAGCGCGACAGGGGGTAGTGAAAAACTGTTTTTT. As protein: CASATGGSEKLFF.